A selection of T cell receptor beta chains follows, all from one sample in a study of blood T cell repertoires in COVID-19. The data were produced by immunoSEQ multiplex PCR, yet TCRdb's version contains in-frame clones alone and is incomplete. Found here are a few hundred thousand clones, approximately 90% of them singletons; the top ten hold 2% to 2.5%. Sequenced material: peripheral blood. The receptors come from a young man who had recovered from COVID-19. CDR3s include the opening cysteine and the closing phenylalanine or tryptophan. The listing skips clone size in some rows; elsewhere it reads once, few, many or a size class.

V gene	clone size	CDR3 protein
TRBV4-1	few	CASSQINRFLAFF
TRBV5-6	-	CASSLERAINSPLHF
TRBV30	-	CAWSVGGAGNTIYF
TRBV6-2/TRBV6-3	-	CASSYTPVTGELFF
TRBV19	once	CASRGGGYTF
TRBV5-4	once	CASSFWDILNYGYTF
TRBV6-5	-	CATGLALEGETQYF
TRBV4-1	-	CASSQDGQGSNTEAFF
TRBV5-1	few	CASSLVYSRNTEAFF
TRBV11-2	-	CASSLVGDPTNEKLFF
TRBV7-6	few	CASSLEGISSYEQYF
TRBV6-2/TRBV6-3	-	CASSYYQSDRTF
TRBV5-4	-	CASSLRGLTDTQYF
TRBV7-8	-	CASSPYPTDRQETQYF
TRBV14	-	CASRVVGQGFTEAFF